This TCR beta chain was documented in a study of regulatory T cells in long-lasting Graves disease. Study outcomes and limitations: Thyroid tissue went unexamined; only peripheral blood was analyzed.

Relying on iRepertoire HTBI primers and Arm-PCR of CDR3 regions, the team built TCR beta libraries. TCRdb used MiXCR to reprocess the multiplex PCR reads, holding one entry per CDR3 protein. Of around 460,000 distinct CDR3 sequences detected, about 15% appear once; the ten largest clones hold approximately 15%. The time point was: newly diagnosed GD, antithyroid drugs for less than 3 months. Preparation of the TCR library used RNA extracted from PBMCs. Graves' disease diagnosis was established per American Thyroid Association guidelines. This clonotype has at least ten counts. No antigen is known for it. These same data were also listed under a study on T cells in Graves' hyperthyroidism and ophthalmopathy. According to that study: The HTBI primer set drove a first-round RT-PCR of the TCR CDR3.

The sequence derives from a woman in her forties or fifties with Graves disease. Sequencing was performed on peripheral blood mononuclear cells (PBMCs), taken at new diagnosis, from a patient treated with antithyroid drugs.

The CDR3 region has the DNA TGTGCCAGCAGCCAAGGGTTCTCAGGGTCGGGGGAACAGCCCCAGCATTTT. Protein: CASSQGFSGSGEQPQHF. This chain uses TRBV3-1 with TRBJ1-5, with a tentative D call TRBD1 (5 bases). The germline CDR1 and CDR2 sequences are LGHDT and YNNKEL (reference sequence). Trimming cost V 1 base and J 7 bases, with 20 bases left between them. The CDR3 covers 17 residues.